Following are 26 T cell receptor beta chains from one sample sequenced in a study of blood T cells in healthy people across ages. PCR was performed a second time for 7 to 11 cycles using a sample-barcoded 5' primer and a J-beta primer mix. Using its own MiXCR run on the 5' RACE reads, TCRdb lists one record per CDR3 protein. Of about 1,600,000 distinct CDR3 sequences in the sample, around 42% were seen once. Sequenced sample: blood. These receptors were obtained from a woman under 30 in good health.

The table lists this clonotype with many counts. CDR3 sequence reads: CASRASNEKLFF. CDR3 sequence (DNA): TGTGCCAGCAGGGCCTCAAATGAAAAACTGTTTTTT. J is TRBJ1-4 and V is TRBV6-1, with no clear D. Trimming took 6 bases from V and 5 from J, leaving 7 bases between them. This CDR3 contains 12 residues. From germline, CDR1 is MNHNS and CDR2 SASEGT.

The chain has TRBV14 and TRBJ2-3; maybe TRBD1 (6 bases). Germline V CDR1 and CDR2: SGHDN, FVKESK. Deletions cut 3 bases from V and 3 bases from J, with 16 bases between. The CDR3 runs to 16 residues. The CDR3 here is CASSHLAGVGTDTQYF. The CDR3 region has the DNA TGTGCCAGCAGCCACCTTGCAGGGGTTGGTACAGATACGCAGTATTTT.

This sequence joins TRBV3-1 and TRBJ2-5; D uncertain. The J call may be incorrect, as the DNA end agrees better with TRBJ2-7. The CDR3 length is 18 residues. The germline V gene encodes CDR1 LGHDT and CDR2 YNNKEL (reference sequence). The CDR3 coding sequence is TGTGCCAGCAGCCAAGATTTTGACTCAACCCCGAGCTCCTACGAGCAGTACTTC. Its protein is CASSQDFDSTPSSYEQYF.

Concerning this clonotype itself: Since a much larger clone is just one base distant, this may be a read error. This chain joins TRBV5-1 and TRBJ1-2, with TRBD1 matching over 8 bases. The CDR3 is 12 amino acids. CDR1 and CDR2 from the germline V gene are SGHRS and YFSETQ. CDR3 loop: CASSSQGDGCTF. CDR3 bases: TGCGCCAGCAGCTCACAGGGGGATGGCTGCACCTTC.

The rearrangement links TRBV20-1 to TRBJ2-5; TRBD2 is a possible D gene (5 bases). V was cut by 0 bases and J by 3 bases, with 14 bases left in between. This CDR3 spans 15 amino acids. The germline CDR1 and CDR2 sequences are DFQATT and SNEGSKA (reference sequence). The CDR3 sequence is CSARDHGRAEETQYF. CDR3 DNA: TGCAGTGCTAGAGACCATGGGCGGGCAGAAGAGACCCAGTACTTC.

This clonotype was found once. This chain joins TRBV7-2 and TRBJ2-5; D possibly corresponds to TRBD1 (5 bases). Per the germline V gene, CDR1 is SGHTA and CDR2 is FQGNSA. The length of the CDR3 is 13 residues. Between the trimmed V and J ends, which lost 5 bases and 3 bases, there was a span of 10 bases. As DNA, the CDR3 is TGTGCCAGCAGCGTTTCCAGGGAAGAGACCCAGTACTTC. Amino acids: CASSVSREETQYF.

This clonotype was found a few times. The chain links TRBV25-1 to TRBJ1-2; no definite D call. With 4 bases removed from V and 2 bases from J, the gap between germline ends came to 20 bases. The germline CDR1 and CDR2 sequences are MGHDK and SYGVNS. The CDR3 runs 17 residues. Here the CDR3 reads CASSAATAITGNYGYTF. DNA for the CDR3: TGTGCCAGCAGTGCGGCTACCGCCATAACTGGGAACTATGGCTACACCTTC.

About this clonotype: The junction departs from germline at one end; a sequencing error may be responsible. The V gene is TRBV20-1, the J gene TRBJ2-5; 8 positions match TRBD2. The CDR3 consists of 15 residues. The V gene's germline CDR1 is DFQATT and CDR2 SNEGSKA (reference sequence). CDR3 loop: CSSRGDSGTSGEQYF. The CDR3, as DNA: TGCAGTTCTAGAGGCGATAGCGGGACGAGTGGAGAGCAGTACTTC.

This clonotype appeared a few times. The genes are TRBV7-8 and TRBJ2-5, with D possibly being TRBD2 (6 bases). The CDR3 covers 15 residues. Germline assignment: CDR1 SGHVS and CDR2 FQNEAQ. Trimming took off 4 bases at V and 0 bases at J, with 12 bases between the two ends. CDR3 protein: CASSSLEGYQETQYF. As DNA, the CDR3 is TGTGCCAGCAGCTCCCTGGAGGGCTACCAAGAGACCCAGTACTTC.

This clonotype was seen a few times. The J gene is TRBJ2-5, the V gene TRBV6-2 or TRBV6-3, with D maybe TRBD2 (5 bases). The closer fit of TRBJ2-7 to the DNA end suggests the J call may be wrong. Per the germline V gene, CDR1 is MNHEY and CDR2 is SVGEGT. This CDR3 comprises 12 residues. The CDR3 bases are TGTGCCAGCAGGACTATTAATTACGAGCAGTACTTC. Protein product: CASRTINYEQYF.

The table lists this clonotype with a few counts. The gene calls are TRBV7-9 and TRBJ1-1; TRBD1 aligns across 7 bases. The CDR3 covers 13 residues. V dropped 5 bases and J dropped 6; count of bases not matched to a gene: 6. Germline loops: CDR1 SEHNR, CDR2 FQNEAQ (reference sequence). CDR3 DNA: TGTGCCAGCAGCCAGGGGGGGGGAGCTGAAGCTTTCTTT. Translated: CASSQGGGAEAFF.

V is TRBV30 and J is TRBJ2-7, with 11 bases identical to TRBD2. The length of the CDR3 is 14 residues. Germline V lookup: CDR1 GTSNPN, CDR2 SVGIG (reference sequence). V shed 3 bases and J 2 bases; nucleotides not matched to a gene: 3. The CDR3 region is CAWRTSGVTYEQYF. The CDR3 DNA follows: TGTGCCTGGAGGACTAGCGGGGTTACCTACGAGCAGTACTTC.

V usage is TRBV27 and J usage is TRBJ1-1; 7 bases map to TRBD1. The germline CDR1 and CDR2 sequences are MNHEY and SMNVEV (reference sequence). With 5 bases clipped from V and 8 bases from J, the junction kept 8 bases outside the gene matches. CDR3 length: 13 amino acids. CDR3 amino acids: CASSVRGPGEAFF. In nucleotides, the CDR3 is TGTGCCAGCAGTGTAAGGGGGCCGGGAGAAGCTTTCTTT.

V gene TRBV6-1 combines with J gene TRBJ1-1; D remains unclear. Between the trimmed V and J ends, which lost 3 bases and 3 bases, there was a span of 17 bases. Germline V gene lookup returns CDR1 MNHNS and CDR2 SASEGT. The CDR3 spans 16 residues. The CDR3 protein is CASSEPGPLRYTEAFF. The DNA for the CDR3 is TGTGCCAGCAGTGAGCCGGGCCCCCTACGGTACACTGAAGCTTTCTTT.

The V and J genes are TRBV7-2 and TRBJ1-5, with TRBD1 matching 9 bases. CDR3 length: 15 residues. Germline V gives CDR1 SGHTA, CDR2 FQGNSA. The J segment lost 7 bases and the V segment lost 1 base, leaving 5 bases of the junction unmatched. The CDR3: CASSLGDRGIQPQHF. In DNA, the CDR3 is TGTGCCAGCAGCTTAGGTGACAGGGGGATACAGCCCCAGCATTTT.

The V and J genes are TRBV11-3 and TRBJ2-3, with D unclear. V was cut by 0 bases and J by 8 bases, with 9 bases left in between. The germline V gene encodes CDR1 SGHNT and CDR2 YENEEA. The CDR3 has 13 amino acids. CDR3 protein: CASSLDPDGTQYF. CDR3 nucleotides: TGTGCCAGCAGCTTAGATCCCGACGGTACGCAGTATTTT.

The chain has TRBV7-2 and TRBJ2-1; D not certain. Germline CDR1 reads SGHTA; CDR2 reads FQGNSA. Trimming cost V 7 bases and J 1 base, with 14 bases left between them. The CDR3 has 15 amino acids. CDR3 loop: CASMYRSGSYNEQFF. CDR3 sequence (DNA): TGTGCCAGCATGTACCGGAGTGGGTCCTACAATGAGCAGTTCTTC.

This rearrangement joins TRBV3-1 to TRBJ1-1; D is unclear. This CDR3 region has 12 residues. V dropped 4 bases and J dropped 4 bases, with 7 bases sitting between them. The germline CDR1 and CDR2 sequences are LGHDT and YNNKEL (reference sequence). The CDR3 DNA reads TGTGCCAGCAGCCGGGAAAGCACTGAAGCTTTCTTT. As protein: CASSRESTEAFF.

This clonotype was seen repeatedly, ten times or more. J is TRBJ1-2 and V is TRBV12-5, with 7 bases fitting TRBD1. J gave up 4 bases and V 0 bases, and 5 bases lay outside the gene matches. CDR1 and CDR2 from the germline V gene are LGHNT and FRNRAP. The CDR3 runs 15 residues. CDR3 residues: CASGLVARDSYGYTF. For the CDR3, the DNA is TGTGCTAGTGGTTTGGTAGCTCGGGACAGCTATGGCTACACCTTC.

This clonotype was seen a handful of times. This chain links TRBV20-1 with TRBJ1-5; D call uncertain. This CDR3 is 14 amino acids long. CDR1 DFQATT and CDR2 SNEGSKA come from the germline V gene (reference sequence). Deletions cut 0 bases from V and 6 bases from J, with 12 bases between. Written as DNA, the CDR3 is TGCAGTGCTAGAGATCTGGGAGGTTCTCAGCCCCAGCATTTT. It translates to CSARDLGGSQPQHF.

This clonotype came up a few times. This rearrangement joins TRBV21-1 to TRBJ1-2. TRBV21-1 has pseudogene status. The CDR3 has 15 residues. In DNA form, the CDR3 reads TGTGCCAGCAGCAAAGGGAGGGCACTTAACTATGGCTACACCTTC. The encoded protein is CASSKGRALNYGYTF.

This clonotype appeared a few times. CDR3 DNA: TGTGCCAGCAGCGACCAGTCCGGGACAGGGCGACTCTATGGCTACACCTTC. Translation: CASSDQSGTGRLYGYTF. The rearrangement uses TRBV7-4 and TRBJ1-2; 9 bases match TRBD1. Trimming cost V 5 bases and J 4 bases; bases outside gene matches: 14. The V gene's germline CDR1 is SGHVT and CDR2 SQSDAQ. The CDR3 consists of 17 residues.

The J gene is TRBJ2-7, the V gene TRBV20-1; weak D call: TRBD2 (5 bases). Germline CDR1 reads DFQATT; CDR2 reads SNEGSKA (reference sequence). The CDR3 extends over 15 amino acids. V lost 0 bases and J lost 0, with 12 bases in between. The CDR3 region has the DNA TGCAGTGCTAGAGAGGGAGCAGATAGCTCCTACGAGCAGTACTTC. The encoded protein is CSAREGADSSYEQYF.

This clonotype was seen a handful of times. This chain joins TRBV7-2 and TRBJ2-3; 12 bases map to TRBD2. This CDR3 contains 15 residues. Germline V lookup: CDR1 SGHTA, CDR2 FQGNSA. The V segment lost 8 bases and the J segment 9 bases; nucleotides outside the gene matches: 12. CDR3 in amino acids: CASSLTTSGRGTQYF. CDR3 sequence (DNA): TGTGCCAGCTCGCTAACGACTAGCGGGAGAGGGACGCAGTATTTT.

This clonotype turned up a few times. The CDR3 bases are TGTGCCACCAGTGATTTAAGACAGATCATTAACTATGGCTACACCTTC. Amino acid sequence: CATSDLRQIINYGYTF. V usage is TRBV24-1 and J usage is TRBJ1-2, with D possibly being TRBD1 (5 bases). CDR1 is KGHDR, CDR2 SFDVKD, per germline. The CDR3 loop spans 16 amino acids. The V end lost 1 base, the J end lost 1 base, and 12 bases lay between the germline ends.

The CDR3 nucleotides are TGCGCCAGCAGCGTTTCTATAACGCAGTATTTT. This encodes CASSVSITQYF. The rearrangement uses TRBV5-1 and TRBJ2-3, with no clear D. This CDR3 is 11 amino acids long. Germline values: CDR1 SGHRS, CDR2 YFSETQ. V lost 4 bases and J 9 bases, leaving 9 bases between the germline ends.